The rows below give T cell receptor beta chains drawn from one sample of a study of early T cells in non-severe SARS-CoV-2 infection. TCRdb used MiXCR to reprocess the 5' RACE reads, holding one entry per CDR3 protein. The sample lists fewer than 50,000 distinct CDR3 sequences; roughly 6% were seen once. Specimen: whole blood. All receptors come from an adult who was a healthcare worker with PCR-confirmed SARS-CoV-2 infection or an uninfected control (not recorded which). Each CDR3 is given with its conserved first and last residue. Fields, in order: CDR3 protein, CDR3 DNA, CDR3 length, clone size, D gene, V gene, J gene. D genes are given only for firm matches. Rows may omit the clone size; those that give it use once, few, many or a size class.

CDR3: CAWSVGTGTRTDTQYF
DNA: TGTGCCTGGAGTGTCGGGACAGGTACCCGCACAGATACGCAGTATTTT
length: 16
size: -
D: TRBD1
V: TRBV30
J: TRBJ2-3

CDR3: CASSLTWMETQYF
DNA: TGTGCCAGCAGCTTAACGTGGATGGAGACCCAGTACTTC
length: 13
size: -
D: -
V: TRBV7-3
J: TRBJ2-5

CDR3: CASSFGQVNQPQHF
DNA: TGTGCCAGCAGCTTCGGGCAGGTAAATCAGCCCCAGCATTTT
length: 14
size: many
D: -
V: TRBV13
J: TRBJ1-5

CDR3: CASQRTGLDGYTF
DNA: TGTGCCAGCCAAAGGACAGGTCTGGATGGCTACACCTTC
length: 13
size: many
D: TRBD1
V: TRBV6-5
J: TRBJ1-2

CDR3: CASSSATGGTYEQYF
DNA: TGTGCCAGCAGTTCTGCGACAGGGGGGACCTACGAGCAGTACTTC
length: 15
size: many
D: TRBD1
V: TRBV28
J: TRBJ2-7

CDR3: CASSPKLTATNEKLFF
DNA: TGTGCCAGCAGCCCAAAGTTGACAGCAACTAATGAAAAACTGTTTTTT
length: 16
size: many
D: -
V: TRBV3-1
J: TRBJ1-4

CDR3: CASSSPPGTGYEQYF
DNA: TGTGCCAGCAGCTCCCCCCCCGGGACAGGGTACGAGCAGTACTTC
length: 15
size: -
D: TRBD1
V: TRBV7-8
J: TRBJ2-7

CDR3: CAIARGNTIYF
DNA: TGTGCCATCGCTAGGGGAAACACCATATATTTT
length: 11
size: many
D: -
V: TRBV10-3
J: TRBJ1-3

CDR3: CASSSLLASGVLLPGTQYF
DNA: TGTGCCAGCAGCTCTCTGCTGGCTAGCGGGGTACTACTTCCGGGAACGCAGTATTTT
length: 19
size: medium-sized
D: TRBD2
V: TRBV7-6
J: TRBJ2-3

CDR3: CASSLDRGDQPQHF
DNA: TGTGCCAGCAGCCTCGACAGGGGCGATCAGCCCCAGCATTTT
length: 14
size: many
D: TRBD1
V: TRBV7-9
J: TRBJ1-5

CDR3: CASSYFFPAGPVDTEAFF
DNA: TGTGCCAGCAGTTACTTCTTTCCCGCCGGGCCTGTGGACACTGAAGCTTTCTTT
length: 18
size: -
D: -
V: TRBV6-2/TRBV6-3
J: TRBJ1-1

CDR3: CASSLNTGGSEAFF
DNA: TGTGCCAGCAGCCTAAATACAGGGGGATCTGAGGCTTTCTTT
length: 14
size: -
D: TRBD1
V: TRBV7-9
J: TRBJ1-1

CDR3: CASSLGRNEQYF
DNA: TGTGCCAGCAGCTTGGGGCGGAACGAGCAGTACTTC
length: 12
size: -
D: -
V: TRBV11-2
J: TRBJ2-7

CDR3: CASSSRRVLTDTQYF
DNA: TGTGCCAGCAGCTCCCGGCGAGTTTTGACAGATACGCAGTATTTT
length: 15
size: few
D: -
V: TRBV5-6
J: TRBJ2-3

CDR3: CASSPLRLAGSTDTQYF
DNA: TGTGCCAGCTCACCACTCCGACTAGCGGGGAGCACAGATACGCAGTATTTT
length: 17
size: many
D: TRBD2
V: TRBV18
J: TRBJ2-3

CDR3: CATSRAQGGTDTQYF
DNA: TGTGCCACCAGCAGAGCCCAGGGAGGGACAGATACGCAGTATTTT
length: 15
size: -
D: TRBD2
V: TRBV15
J: TRBJ2-3

CDR3: CASSVGGLEQYF
DNA: TGTGCCAGCAGCGTAGGAGGCCTCGAGCAGTACTTC
length: 12
size: many
D: -
V: TRBV9
J: TRBJ2-7

CDR3: CASRIRGKSEAFF
DNA: TGTGCCAGCAGAATCAGGGGTAAGAGTGAAGCTTTCTTT
length: 13
size: many
D: -
V: TRBV12-3/TRBV12-4
J: TRBJ1-1

CDR3: CASSYEGPSYEQYF
DNA: TGTGCCAGCAGTTACGAGGGGCCGTCCTACGAGCAGTACTTC
length: 14
size: few
D: -
V: TRBV6-2/TRBV6-3
J: TRBJ2-7

CDR3: CASSVRGLNEKLFF
DNA: TGTGCCAGCAGTGTAAGAGGACTGAATGAAAAACTGTTTTTT
length: 14
size: many
D: -
V: TRBV12-3/TRBV12-4
J: TRBJ1-4

CDR3: CASSHTGQGAYEQYF
DNA: TGTGCCAGCAGCCACACGGGACAAGGCGCCTACGAGCAGTACTTC
length: 15
size: many
D: -
V: TRBV5-5
J: TRBJ2-7

CDR3: CASSPGLAKNIQYF
DNA: TGTGCCAGCAGTCCCGGACTAGCCAAAAACATTCAGTACTTC
length: 14
size: few
D: -
V: TRBV6-2/TRBV6-3
J: TRBJ2-4

CDR3: CASSERRTAYEQYF
DNA: TGTGCCAGCAGTGAAAGGAGGACAGCCTACGAGCAGTACTTC
length: 14
size: few
D: -
V: TRBV2
J: TRBJ2-7

CDR3: CASSLNYEQYF
DNA: TGTGCCAGCAGCCTCAACTACGAGCAGTACTTC
length: 11
size: many
D: -
V: TRBV3-1
J: TRBJ2-7

CDR3: CASSLASAANQPQHF
DNA: TGTGCCAGCAGCTTGGCCAGCGCAGCTAATCAGCCCCAGCATTTT
length: 15
size: many
D: -
V: TRBV5-6
J: TRBJ1-5

CDR3: CASSLAQGVDTQYF
DNA: TGTGCCAGCAGCTTAGCCCAGGGGGTAGATACGCAGTATTTT
length: 14
size: -
D: TRBD1
V: TRBV11-2
J: TRBJ2-3

CDR3: CSAPDNTDTQYF
DNA: TGCAGTGCTCCGGACAACACAGATACGCAGTATTTT
length: 12
size: -
D: -
V: TRBV20-1
J: TRBJ2-3

CDR3: CASSFTGTGLGQPQHF
DNA: TGTGCCAGCAGTTTCACCGGGACAGGGTTAGGGCAGCCCCAGCATTTT
length: 16
size: -
D: TRBD1
V: TRBV6-6
J: TRBJ1-5

CDR3: CSAAPAGAYSNQPQHF
DNA: TGCAGTGCCGCCCCGGCTGGGGCATATAGCAATCAGCCCCAGCATTTT
length: 16
size: many
D: -
V: TRBV20-1
J: TRBJ1-5

CDR3: CASSPEGVTNQPQHF
DNA: TGTGCCAGCAGCCCCGAGGGAGTCACCAATCAGCCCCAGCATTTT
length: 15
size: many
D: -
V: TRBV9
J: TRBJ1-5

CDR3: CASTVDRAYMNTEAFF
DNA: TGCGCCAGCACCGTGGACAGGGCCTATATGAACACTGAAGCTTTCTTT
length: 16
size: many
D: TRBD1
V: TRBV5-1
J: TRBJ1-1

CDR3: CASSLVRSTGANVLTF
DNA: TGTGCCAGCAGCTTGGTCAGGTCCACTGGGGCCAACGTCCTGACTTTC
length: 16
size: many
D: -
V: TRBV5-4
J: TRBJ2-6

CDR3: CASSYQTGGASSPLHF
DNA: TGCGCCAGCAGTTACCAGACAGGGGGCGCATCGTCACCCCTCCACTTT
length: 16
size: -
D: TRBD1
V: TRBV10-2
J: TRBJ1-6

CDR3: CASSLDDRAGYGYTF
DNA: TGTGCCAGCAGCTTGGACGACAGAGCTGGCTATGGCTACACCTTC
length: 15
size: many
D: -
V: TRBV5-4
J: TRBJ1-2

CDR3: CASSQDWVLNTEAFF
DNA: TGTGCCAGCAGCCAAGATTGGGTCTTGAACACTGAAGCTTTCTTT
length: 15
size: -
D: -
V: TRBV14
J: TRBJ1-1

CDR3: CASSYSGTINSPLHF
DNA: TGTGCCAGCAGTTACTCCGGGACAATTAATTCACCCCTCCACTTT
length: 15
size: many
D: -
V: TRBV6-5
J: TRBJ1-6

CDR3: CASSSAQGSYEQYF
DNA: TGTGCCAGCAGTTCAGCCCAGGGCTCCTACGAGCAGTACTTC
length: 14
size: many
D: -
V: TRBV6-5
J: TRBJ2-7

CDR3: CASSFGHPSTDTQYF
DNA: TGTGCCAGCAGTTTCGGCCATCCTAGCACAGATACGCAGTATTTT
length: 15
size: many
D: -
V: TRBV27
J: TRBJ2-3

CDR3: CASSPKLLSNTGELFF
DNA: TGTGCCAGCTCACCGAAACTCCTCTCGAACACCGGGGAGCTGTTTTTT
length: 16
size: -
D: -
V: TRBV18
J: TRBJ2-2

CDR3: CASSQGAGGGDGYTF
DNA: TGCGCCAGCAGCCAAGGTGCGGGAGGGGGCGATGGCTACACCTTC
length: 15
size: -
D: TRBD1
V: TRBV4-3
J: TRBJ1-2

CDR3: CASSSPGQGLYEQYF
DNA: TGTGCCAGCAGCTCCCCGGGACAGGGACTCTACGAGCAGTACTTC
length: 15
size: -
D: TRBD1
V: TRBV13
J: TRBJ2-7

CDR3: CASSPRTGVAQETQYF
DNA: TGTGCCAGCAGCCCCCGGACAGGGGTGGCCCAAGAGACCCAGTACTTC
length: 16
size: -
D: TRBD1
V: TRBV7-6
J: TRBJ2-5

CDR3: CASRRLGGLHNEQFF
DNA: TGTGCCAGCAGGCGTCTCGGCGGGCTACACAATGAGCAGTTCTTC
length: 15
size: many
D: -
V: TRBV12-3/TRBV12-4
J: TRBJ2-1

CDR3: CASGTGSDSPLHF
DNA: TGTGCCAGCGGGACAGGGTCGGATTCACCCCTCCACTTT
length: 13
size: many
D: TRBD1
V: TRBV6-1
J: TRBJ1-6

CDR3: CASSPPTGINEKLFF
DNA: TGTGCCAGCAGCCCACCGACAGGGATAAATGAAAAACTGTTTTTT
length: 15
size: -
D: TRBD1
V: TRBV11-2
J: TRBJ1-4

CDR3: CASKEAQTGDYNSPLHF
DNA: TGTGCCAGCAAGGAGGCCCAGACAGGGGATTATAATTCACCCCTCCACTTT
length: 17
size: -
D: TRBD1
V: TRBV3-1
J: TRBJ1-6

CDR3: CASSYSRQAWAFF
DNA: TGTGCCAGCAGTTACTCACGACAGGCATGGGCTTTCTTT
length: 13
size: many
D: -
V: TRBV6-6
J: TRBJ1-1

CDR3: CASSRQTSGGAYEQYF
DNA: TGTGCCAGCAGTCGACAGACTAGCGGGGGGGCCTACGAGCAGTACTTC
length: 16
size: few
D: TRBD2
V: TRBV6-5
J: TRBJ2-7

CDR3: CASTLGLAGSLITDTQYF
DNA: TGTGCCAGCACCCTGGGACTAGCGGGGTCGTTGATCACAGATACGCAGTATTTT
length: 18
size: -
D: TRBD2
V: TRBV6-2/TRBV6-3
J: TRBJ2-3

CDR3: CASSSGGRDEQYF
DNA: TGTGCCAGCAGTTCGGGGGGCAGGGACGAGCAGTACTTC
length: 13
size: many
D: -
V: TRBV12-3/TRBV12-4
J: TRBJ2-7

CDR3: CASRTGVAGAFYNEQFF
DNA: TGTGCCAGCAGAACTGGGGTAGCGGGGGCCTTCTACAATGAGCAGTTCTTC
length: 17
size: -
D: TRBD2
V: TRBV6-2/TRBV6-3
J: TRBJ2-1

CDR3: CASSFTGTGRSDTQYF
DNA: TGTGCCAGCAGCTTTACTGGGACAGGGAGGTCAGATACGCAGTATTTT
length: 16
size: -
D: TRBD1
V: TRBV7-6
J: TRBJ2-3

CDR3: CASSPRGDEQYF
DNA: TGCGCCAGCAGCCCGAGAGGGGACGAGCAGTACTTC
length: 12
size: few
D: -
V: TRBV5-1
J: TRBJ2-7

CDR3: CASSEKVMGTQYF
DNA: TGTGCCAGCAGCGAAAAAGTTATGGGGACCCAGTACTTC
length: 13
size: -
D: -
V: TRBV14
J: TRBJ2-5

CDR3: CASSHGRGVTDTQYF
DNA: TGTGCCAGCAGCCACGGGAGAGGGGTTACAGATACGCAGTATTTT
length: 15
size: many
D: -
V: TRBV11-1
J: TRBJ2-3

CDR3: CASSLEGQGNYGYTF
DNA: TGTGCCAGCAGCTTAGAGGGTCAGGGCAACTATGGCTACACCTTC
length: 15
size: many
D: -
V: TRBV13
J: TRBJ1-2

CDR3: CASSKDSLNQPQHF
DNA: TGCGCCAGCAGCAAGGACAGCCTCAATCAGCCCCAGCATTTT
length: 14
size: many
D: -
V: TRBV5-1
J: TRBJ1-5

CDR3: CASSEYGGTEAFF
DNA: TGTGCCAGCAGTGAATACGGGGGGACTGAAGCTTTCTTT
length: 13
size: many
D: -
V: TRBV2
J: TRBJ1-1

CDR3: CASSIGLYTGELFF
DNA: TGTGCCAGCAGCATCGGACTGTACACCGGGGAGCTGTTTTTT
length: 14
size: -
D: -
V: TRBV6-5
J: TRBJ2-2